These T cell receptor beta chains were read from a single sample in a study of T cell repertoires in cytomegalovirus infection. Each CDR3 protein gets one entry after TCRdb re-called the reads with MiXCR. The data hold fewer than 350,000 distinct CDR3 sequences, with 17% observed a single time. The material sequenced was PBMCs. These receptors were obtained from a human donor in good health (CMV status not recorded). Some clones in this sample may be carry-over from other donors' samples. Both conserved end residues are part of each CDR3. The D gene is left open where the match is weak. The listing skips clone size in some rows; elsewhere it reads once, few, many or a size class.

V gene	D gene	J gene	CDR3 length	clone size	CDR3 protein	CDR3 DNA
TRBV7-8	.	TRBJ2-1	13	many	CASSTPLAHEQFF	TGTGCCAGCAGCACCCCTCTAGCGCACGAGCAGTTCTTC
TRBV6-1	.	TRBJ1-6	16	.	CASSSSDKPTISPLHF	TGTGCCAGCAGTTCGTCGGACAAGCCCACTATTTCACCCCTCCACTTT
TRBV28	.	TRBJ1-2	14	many	CASRGGKAPYGYTF	TGTGCCAGCAGGGGAGGGAAGGCCCCCTATGGCTACACCTTC
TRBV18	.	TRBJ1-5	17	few	CASSPRAVGVNDQPQHF	TGTGCCAGCTCACCCCGGGCAGTGGGGGTAAACGATCAGCCCCAGCATTTT
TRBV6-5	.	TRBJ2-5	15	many	CASSYDTGSQETQYF	TGTGCCAGCAGTTACGATACAGGGTCCCAAGAGACCCAGTACTTC
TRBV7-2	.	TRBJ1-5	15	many	CASSLGGPGNQPQHF	TGTGCCAGCAGCTTAGGAGGCCCGGGCAATCAGCCCCAGCATTTT
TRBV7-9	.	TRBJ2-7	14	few	CASRQSGISYEQYF	TGTGCCAGCAGGCAATCGGGGATCTCCTACGAGCAGTACTTC
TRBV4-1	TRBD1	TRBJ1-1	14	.	CASSQTPGQGRTFF	TGCGCCAGCAGCCAAACCCCTGGACAGGGCCGGACTTTCTTT
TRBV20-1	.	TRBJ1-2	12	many	CSARLEAYGYTF	TGCAGTGCTAGGCTCGAGGCCTATGGCTACACCTTC
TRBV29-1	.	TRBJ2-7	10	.	CSVGGREQYF	TGCAGCGTTGGTGGGCGGGAGCAGTACTTC
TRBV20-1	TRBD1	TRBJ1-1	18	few	CSARVGQGVFGMNTEAFF	TGCAGTGCTAGAGTGGGACAGGGGGTTTTTGGGATGAACACTGAAGCTTTCTTT
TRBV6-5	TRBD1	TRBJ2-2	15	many	CASSYLQGRTGELFF	TGTGCCAGCAGTTACTTACAGGGGCGTACCGGGGAGCTGTTTTTT
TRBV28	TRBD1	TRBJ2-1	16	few	CASSPRTGSFYNEQFF	TGTGCCAGCAGTCCCCGGACAGGGAGCTTCTACAATGAGCAGTTCTTC
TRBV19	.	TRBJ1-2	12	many	CASSESPYGYTF	TGTGCCAGTAGTGAATCCCCCTATGGCTACACCTTC
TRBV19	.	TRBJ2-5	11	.	CASIGQETQYF	TGTGCCAGTATTGGTCAAGAGACCCAGTACTTC
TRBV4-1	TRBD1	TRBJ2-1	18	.	CASSVSRRTGGKYNEQFF	TGCGCCAGCAGCGTAAGCCGCCGGACAGGGGGAAAATACAATGAGCAGTTCTTC